What follows are 16 T cell receptor beta chains derived from one specimen sequenced in a study of blood T cell repertoires in COVID-19 (dated by TCRdb to the early 2020s). Libraries were made using the immunoSEQ multiplex PCR assay. As stored in TCRdb, this immuneACCESS dataset retains in-frame rearrangements with V and J assigned. A fraction of the clones does not appear; measured against another copy, unresolved V genes explain less than half of the discrepancy, and the remainder lacks a known reason. Here the sample has 150,000 to 200,000 clones; about 90% occur a single time. Clones ranked in the top ten supply 0.95% to 1.5% of the sample. The material sequenced was PBMCs or T cells enriched from blood (not recorded which). The receptors come from a human donor with acute COVID-19. The donor label of this sample is uncertain.

V is TRBV24-1 and J is TRBJ1-2; D may be TRBD1 (6 bases). Germline CDR1 KGHDR, CDR2 SFDVKD. The CDR3 totals 16 residues. Trimming cost V 5 bases and J 4 bases, with 19 bases left between them. The CDR3 reads CATSGGIEQGFYGYTF. The CDR3 region has the DNA TGTGCCACCAGTGGAGGTATTGAACAGGGATTCTATGGCTACACCTTC.

This sequence joins TRBV9 and TRBJ2-3; 9 bases agree with TRBD1. Germline CDR1 is SGDLS and CDR2 is YYNGEE. V trimming: 4 bases; J trimming: 5 bases; junction bases outside the gene matches: 8. This CDR3 contains 15 residues. CDR3 DNA: TGTGCCAGCAGCCCTAGGACAGGGGCTAGAGATACGCAGTATTTT. It yields the protein CASSPRTGARDTQYF. The whole variable domain, remainder taken from reference TRBV9 and TRBJ2-3, is DSGVTQTPKHLITATGQRVTLRCSPRSGDLSVYWYQQSLDQGLQFLIQYYNGEERAKGNILERFSAQQFPDLHSELNLSSLELGDSALYFCASSPRTGARDTQYFGPGTRLTVL.

The gene calls are TRBV5-1 and TRBJ1-2; 7 nucleotides agree with TRBD1. Looked up from germline, CDR1 is SGHRS and CDR2 is YFSETQ. The trim removed 2 bases at V and 2 bases at J, leaving 3 bases unmatched. CDR3 length: 14 residues. The CDR3: CASSFLQGNYGYTF. In DNA form, the CDR3 reads TGCGCCAGCAGCTTTTTACAGGGGAACTATGGCTACACCTTC. Based on the CDR3 plus reference TRBV5-1 and TRBJ1-2, the full variable domain is KAGVTQTPRYLIKTRGQQVTLSCSPISGHRSVSWYQQTPGQGLQFLFEYFSETQRNKGNFPGRFSGRQFSNSRSEMNVSTLELGDSALYLCASSFLQGNYGYTFGSGTRLTVV.

This clone appeared a single time. The rearrangement joins TRBV5-1 to TRBJ2-6, with D possibly TRBD1 on 5 matching bases. Trimming stripped 3 bases from V and 1 base from J, with 11 bases between. CDR1 is SGHRS and CDR2 is YFSETQ in the germline V gene. The CDR3 extends over 16 amino acids. The CDR3 here is CASSSPGYSGANVLTF. As DNA, the CDR3 is TGCGCCAGCAGCTCCCCAGGGTATTCTGGGGCCAACGTCCTGACTTTC.

This clone came up a few times. The rearrangement links TRBV9 to TRBJ1-3, with D uncertain. V lost 0 bases and J lost 1, with 11 bases in between. CDR3 size: 16 residues. Germline V CDR1 and CDR2: SGDLS, YYNGEE. The CDR3, as DNA: TGTGCCAGCAGCGTAGCAGAACCTAGATCTGGAAACACCATATATTTT. Translation: CASSVAEPRSGNTIYF.

V is TRBV5-1 and J is TRBJ2-6; the D gene is possibly TRBD2 (7 bases). CDR1 is SGHRS and CDR2 is YFSETQ in the germline V gene. The CDR3 has 20 residues. Trimming removed 5 bases from V and 0 bases from J, with 24 bases in between. Here the CDR3 reads CASRPWVRGARISGANVLTF. The CDR3 DNA is TGCGCCAGCAGACCTTGGGTACGGGGGGCCCGGATCTCTGGGGCCAACGTCCTGACTTTC.

V and J are TRBV6-5 and TRBJ1-6; no definite D call. V was trimmed by 2 bases and J by 13 bases, leaving 12 bases between them. The CDR3 extends over 13 amino acids. CDR1 and CDR2 from the germline V gene are MNHEY and SVGAGI. The CDR3 DNA reads as TGTGCCAGCAGTTACCAGATCGGGTTGCCCCTCCACTTT. This encodes CASSYQIGLPLHF.

The rearrangement joins TRBV24-1 to TRBJ1-1; tentative D call: TRBD1 (6 bases). Trimming took 4 bases from V and 10 from J, leaving 21 bases between them. Looked up from germline, CDR1 is KGHDR and CDR2 is SFDVKD. The CDR3 sequence is 15 residues long. The CDR3 DNA is TGTGCCACCAGTGACCTTGGAACAGGGCCGGGGGGAGCTTTCTTT. The encoded protein is CATSDLGTGPGGAFF.

This clone was found once. The chain has TRBV30 and TRBJ2-2; D is ambiguous. V was trimmed by 2 bases and J by 1 base, leaving 8 bases between them. Per germline, CDR1 GTSNPN and CDR2 SVGIG (reference sequence). The CDR3 is made up of 14 amino acids. This CDR3 reads CAWSNSGNTGELFF. Here the CDR3 DNA reads TGTGCCTGGAGTAATAGTGGGAACACCGGGGAGCTGTTTTTT.

The V call is TRBV19, the J call TRBJ2-2; D is unclear. The CDR3 runs to 14 residues. Germline V gene sequence: CDR1 LNHDA, CDR2 SQIVND (reference sequence). Trimming cost V 7 bases and J 4 bases, with 13 bases left between them. Written as DNA, the CDR3 is TGTGCCAGTAAGGCCCCCTGGAGCACCGGGGAGCTGTTTTTT. Protein product: CASKAPWSTGELFF.

The CDR3 sequence: CASSPLSSGGGTGELFF. In nucleotides, the CDR3 is TGTGCCAGCAGCCCTCTTTCTAGCGGGGGGGGCACCGGGGAGCTGTTTTTT. This chain connects TRBV6-2 or TRBV6-3 to TRBJ2-2, with TRBD2 matching 12 bases. CDR1 and CDR2 from the germline V gene are MNHEY and SVGEGT. The CDR3 consists of 17 residues. Trimming removed 6 bases from V and 4 bases from J; junction bases left unmatched: 9.

The rearrangement uses TRBV4-3 and TRBJ2-1; TRBD2 agrees at 7 bases. J was trimmed by 4 bases and V by 8 bases; bases with no gene match: 11. The V gene's germline CDR1 is LGHNA and CDR2 YSLEER. There are 15 residues in the CDR3. The CDR3 nucleotides read TGCGCCAGCCGACATAGCGGGCGTATTTACAATGAGCAGTTCTTC. Its translation is CASRHSGRIYNEQFF.

V gene TRBV28 combines with J gene TRBJ2-5; D call uncertain. The CDR3 length is 19 residues. In germline, CDR1 is MDHEN, CDR2 SYDVKM. With 3 bases removed from V and 0 bases from J, the gap between germline ends came to 23 bases. The CDR3 DNA is TGTGCCAGCAGTTTTTGGCCCGCCTCCCTCAACGCCAACCAAGAGACCCAGTACTTC. It translates to CASSFWPASLNANQETQYF.

The rearrangement links TRBV7-9 to TRBJ2-7, with 8 bases identical to TRBD1. This CDR3 has 14 amino acids. V lost 1 base to trimming and J lost 6 bases; unmatched junction nucleotides: 5. Germline assignment: CDR1 SEHNR and CDR2 FQNEAQ (reference sequence). CDR3 coding DNA: TGTGCCAGCAGCTTAGTACAGGGGGTGCGCGAGCAGTACTTC. It yields the protein CASSLVQGVREQYF.

The rearrangement links TRBV5-1 to TRBJ1-2; D is perhaps TRBD1 (5 bases). V was trimmed by 4 bases and J by 4 bases, leaving 17 bases between them. The germline CDR1 and CDR2 sequences are SGHRS and YFSETQ. The CDR3 is 15 amino acids. This chain's CDR3 is CASSPREGRSYGYTF. In DNA, the CDR3 is TGCGCCAGCAGCCCCCGGGAGGGGCGGTCCTATGGCTACACCTTC.

This chain connects TRBV6-4 to TRBJ1-2; 7 bases line up with TRBD1. Germline V lookup: CDR1 MRHNA, CDR2 SNTAGT. The CDR3 is made up of 15 amino acids. V trimming: 3 bases; J trimming: 4 bases; junction bases outside the gene matches: 8. The CDR3, as DNA: TGTGCCAGCAGTGAAACAGGGGAACCGCCCTATGGCTACACCTTC. Translation gives CASSETGEPPYGYTF.